This is a list of T cell receptor beta chains from one sample in a study of OX40 agonist ivuxolimab in advanced cancers. The assay was immunoSEQ multiplex PCR, and TCRdb's table has in-frame clones only and misses some. Of approximately 46,000 clones listed, around 77% are singletons. The sequencing used CD4+ or CD8+ T cells sorted from blood, collected in a trial of the OX40 agonist ivuxolimab. The receptors were sampled from an adult with an advanced solid tumor such as melanoma, head and neck, liver or kidney cancer. Both conserved end residues are part of each CDR3. Fields, in order: CDR3 protein, CDR3 DNA, J gene, D gene, V gene, clone size. A D gene is named only where the DNA matches it firmly. A clone size is listed for some rows: how often the clone was seen (once, few, many), or a class if it is expanded.

CASSGQGAYGYTF,TGCGCCAGCAGCGGACAGGGGGCCTATGGCTACACCTTC,TRBJ1-2,TRBD1,TRBV5-1,NA
CASSRAGLAGGIDTQYF,TGTGCCAGCAGCCGGGCTGGACTAGCGGGAGGGATAGATACGCAGTATTTT,TRBJ2-3,TRBD2,TRBV7-6,NA
CASSRFSGANVLTF,TGTGCCAGCAGCCGATTCTCTGGGGCCAACGTCCTGACTTTC,TRBJ2-6,NA,TRBV5-6,NA
CASSLWGARTEAFF,TGTGCCAGCAGTTTATGGGGGGCGCGAACTGAAGCTTTCTTT,TRBJ1-1,NA,TRBV28,NA
CASSYSTSGANVLTF,TGTGCCAGCAGTTACTCCACCTCTGGGGCCAACGTCCTGACTTTC,TRBJ2-6,NA,TRBV6-6,few
CASRSSGGGDTQYF,TGCGCCAGCAGGTCTAGCGGGGGCGGAGATACGCAGTATTTT,TRBJ2-3,TRBD2,TRBV5-1,NA
CASTRSDGRNEKLFF,TGTGCCAGCACCAGATCGGACGGCAGAAATGAAAAACTGTTTTTT,TRBJ1-4,NA,TRBV28,NA
CATSPGQESSYEQYF,TGTGCCACCAGCCCGGGACAGGAGAGCTCCTACGAGCAGTACTTC,TRBJ2-7,TRBD1,TRBV15,NA
CASSDGVGDKGYTF,TGTGCCAGCAGTGACGGCGTGGGGGATAAAGGCTACACCTTC,TRBJ1-2,NA,TRBV6-1,NA
CASSQGLSLYNEQFF,TGCGCCAGCAGCCAAGGGCTCAGTTTATACAATGAGCAGTTCTTC,TRBJ2-1,NA,TRBV4-1,NA
CASSLEGGGLAETQYF,TGCGCCAGCAGCTTGGAGGGGGGAGGGCTGGCGGAGACCCAGTACTTC,TRBJ2-5,NA,TRBV5-1,NA
CASSLWGKVYEQYF,TGTGCCAGCAGCTTGTGGGGTAAAGTCTACGAGCAGTACTTC,TRBJ2-7,NA,TRBV5-6,NA
CASSEHVLDVLTF,TGTGCCAGCAGTGAACACGTTCTCGACGTCCTGACTTTC,TRBJ2-6,NA,TRBV6-1,NA
CASRRSGRALLTGELFF,TGTGCCAGCAGGCGGAGCGGGAGGGCCCTCTTAACCGGGGAGCTGTTTTTT,TRBJ2-2,TRBD2,TRBV7-8,many
CASSYFGGPYEQYF,TGTGCCAGCAGTTACTTCGGGGGGCCCTACGAGCAGTACTTC,TRBJ2-7,NA,TRBV6-5,once
CASSEARWDPLSGANVLTF,TGTGCCAGCAGTGAAGCGCGCTGGGATCCCCTCTCTGGGGCCAACGTCCTGACTTTC,TRBJ2-6,NA,TRBV6-1,NA
CASSLAGRAYEQYF,TGTGCCAGCAGCTTAGCGGGCAGAGCCTACGAGCAGTACTTC,TRBJ2-7,NA,TRBV11-3,once
CASSVRQGDTGELFF,TGTGCCAGCAGCGTGCGACAGGGGGACACCGGGGAGCTGTTTTTT,TRBJ2-2,TRBD1,TRBV11-2,NA
CASGLVSAGGEQFF,TGTGCTAGTGGTTTGGTATCCGCTGGGGGTGAGCAGTTCTTC,TRBJ2-1,NA,TRBV12-5,NA
CASSRRDGYGYTF,TGCGCCAGCAGCCGCCGGGACGGCTATGGCTACACCTTC,TRBJ1-2,NA,TRBV4-1,NA
CASSLRGSPLHF,TGTGCCAGCAGTTTAAGAGGTTCACCCCTCCACTTT,TRBJ1-6,NA,TRBV28,NA
CASSPTGQRTYEQYF,TGTGCCAGCAGCCCGACGGGACAGCGCACCTACGAGCAGTACTTC,TRBJ2-7,TRBD1,TRBV11-2,NA
CASSPGQELGYTF,TGTGCCAGCAGCCCCGGACAGGAGCTGGGCTACACCTTC,TRBJ1-2,TRBD1,TRBV6-6,NA
CATRVVGVEKLFF,TGTGCCACACGCGTGGTGGGTGTTGAAAAACTGTTTTTT,TRBJ1-4,NA,TRBV19,medium-sized
CASRPTNTGELFF,TGTGCCAGCAGACCTACAAACACCGGGGAGCTGTTTTTT,TRBJ2-2,NA,TRBV6-4,NA
CASTSWEVGVSEAFF,TGTGCCAGCACCTCCTGGGAGGTTGGAGTCTCTGAAGCTTTCTTT,TRBJ1-1,NA,TRBV7-2,NA
CASSQPRAHEQYF,TGTGCCAGCAGCCAACCAAGGGCCCACGAGCAGTACTTC,TRBJ2-7,NA,TRBV7-2,NA
CASSLERGRVEAYGYTF,TGCGCCAGCAGCTTGGAAAGGGGCAGGGTGGAGGCCTATGGCTACACCTTC,TRBJ1-2,NA,TRBV5-1,NA
CASKRTDGSNSPLHF,TGTGCCAGCAAACGGACGGACGGCAGTAATTCACCCCTCCACTTT,TRBJ1-6,NA,TRBV6-4,once
CASNQGPYTGELFF,TGTGCCAGCAACCAGGGCCCCTACACCGGGGAGCTGTTTTTT,TRBJ2-2,NA,TRBV9,few
CASSTGRGNTIYF,TGTGCCAGTAGTACCGGACGGGGAAACACCATATATTTT,TRBJ1-3,NA,TRBV19,NA
CASTTPGGGNQPQHF,TGTGCCAGCACCACCCCCGGGGGAGGCAATCAGCCCCAGCATTTT,TRBJ1-5,NA,TRBV28,NA
CASSLDNYGYTF,TGTGCCAGCAGCTTGGACAACTATGGCTACACCTTC,TRBJ1-2,NA,TRBV5-6,NA
CASSHFGRLAESYEQYF,TGTGCCAGCAGCCATTTCGGTAGGCTGGCGGAGTCCTACGAGCAGTACTTC,TRBJ2-7,NA,TRBV4-2,NA
CASSLQGGSGYTF,TGTGCCAGCAGCTTACAGGGGGGAAGTGGCTACACCTTC,TRBJ1-2,TRBD1,TRBV11-2,few
CASSLWGEDYGYTF,TGTGCCAGCAGTTTATGGGGGGAGGACTATGGCTACACCTTC,TRBJ1-2,NA,TRBV27,NA
CASTRRWSAGNTIYF,TGTGCCAGCACCCGTCGCTGGTCCGCTGGAAACACCATATATTTT,TRBJ1-3,NA,TRBV2,NA
CAVFDGPNYGYTF,TGTGCCGTTTTTGACGGACCTAACTATGGCTACACCTTC,TRBJ1-2,NA,TRBV28,NA
CASSGWNTGELFF,TGTGCCAGCAGTGGGTGGAACACCGGGGAGCTGTTTTTT,TRBJ2-2,NA,TRBV25-1,NA
CASKRGQDRAYEQYF,TGTGCCAGCAAGAGGGGGCAGGACCGAGCCTACGAGCAGTACTTC,TRBJ2-7,TRBD1,TRBV2,once
CASSLGGTGGDTQYF,TGCGCCAGCAGCTTGGGAGGAACCGGGGGGGATACGCAGTATTTT,TRBJ2-3,TRBD2,TRBV5-1,NA
CASSATSGRGFEQFF,TGTGCCAGCAGTGCGACTAGCGGGAGGGGCTTTGAGCAGTTCTTC,TRBJ2-1,TRBD2,TRBV28,NA